This TCR beta chain comes out of a study of yellow fever vaccine responses in identical twins. Concerning this clonotype: Its antigen is currently unknown.

A single record per CDR3 protein comes from TCRdb applying MiXCR to the RT-PCR reads. The sample lists around 13,000 distinct CDR3 sequences, just under 85% seen once, with around 1.7% in the top ten. The CDR3 covers 15 residues. The ends lost 6 bases at V and 2 bases at J; junction bases unmatched: 9. Broader study findings: On the reported evidence, twins' vaccine T cell responses seemed partly convergent and partly personalized.

This sample comprised T cells from blood (PBMCs), unsorted or a sorted subset (not recorded which), obtained before or after yellow fever vaccination (not recorded which). The TCR comes from a woman between 18 and 30 years old who received the yellow fever vaccine. V usage is TRBV12-3 or TRBV12-4 and J usage is TRBJ1-1, with 7 bases matching TRBD1. In DNA, the CDR3 is TGTGCCAGCAGCCCATCGACAGGGTCCAACACTGAAGCTTTCTTT. Translating gives CASSPSTGSNTEAFF.